The sample holds many counts of the clone carrying this T cell receptor (beta chain). The time point is: newly diagnosed GD, antithyroid drugs for less than 3 months. PBMC-derived RNA was used for the TCR library. Construction of the TCR beta libraries employed iRepertoire HTBI primers in conjunction with Arm-PCR of CDR3 regions. MiXCR, applied by TCRdb to the multiplex PCR reads, yields one record per CDR3 protein. The sample has 350,000 to 550,000 distinct CDR3 sequences; around 13% are singletons. These data are taken from a study of regulatory T cells in long-lasting Graves disease. Germline V gives CDR1 MNHEY, CDR2 SMNVEV (reference sequence). Trimming removed 2 bases from V and 3 bases from J, with 11 bases in between. The CDR3 length is 15 residues. These same records also appear under a second study, on T cells in Graves' hyperthyroidism and ophthalmopathy. In that study: Exclusion of patients followed from uncontrolled infection, other autoimmune disease, pregnancy or lactation.

The rearrangement uses TRBV27 and TRBJ2-1; D is uncertain. This sequence originates from a woman between 50 and 59 years old with Graves disease. The sequencing here drew on peripheral blood mononuclear cells (PBMCs), taken at new diagnosis, from a patient treated with antithyroid drugs. The CDR3 coding sequence is TGTGCCAGCAGTTTAGCGGTTCACGTCTACAATGAGCAGTTCTTC. It is translated as CASSLAVHVYNEQFF.